The following is a T cell receptor beta chain sequence with its context. Assay: immunoSEQ multiplex PCR; the TCRdb copy retains only in-frame clones and omits some. This table has about 120,000 clones, approximately 87% appearing once. The data were taken from a study of control samples from healthy donors and cancer patients. Trimming removed 1 base at V and 10 bases at J, with 14 bases between. This CDR3 is 15 amino acids long. Germline-derived CDR1 and CDR2 are SGHDN and FVKESK. The sequenced material came from blood. The source is a young man in good health. The V call is TRBV14, the J call TRBJ1-6; D ambiguous. As DNA, the CDR3 is TGTGCCAGCAGCCAAGGGTATGCTCACCAATCACCCCTCCACTTT. It encodes CASSQGYAHQSPLHF.